These T cell receptor beta chains were read from a single sample in a study of blood T cell repertoires in COVID-19. The assay was immunoSEQ multiplex PCR, and TCRdb's table has in-frame clones only and misses some. The repertoire holds 150,000 to 200,000 clones, approximately 90% seen once, with approximately 4% in the top ten. Sequences were obtained from peripheral blood. The receptors stem from a human donor in a cohort sampled during active COVID-19. CDR3s include the opening cysteine and the closing phenylalanine or tryptophan. Clone size is not always given. Where it is, it says once, few, many or a class for expanded clones.

.,TRBV4-3,TRBJ2-1,CASSPGTSGSYEQFF
.,TRBV18,TRBJ1-4,CASSPGAESNEKLFF
.,TRBV6-2/TRBV6-3,TRBJ2-1,CASSSPGGPNEQFF
.,TRBV9,TRBJ2-3,CASSVGPQVVDTQYF
.,TRBV30,TRBJ2-1,CAWSYGLAGGEQFF
.,TRBV9,TRBJ1-5,CASSVGPGPSSNQPQHF
.,TRBV3-1/TRBV3-2,TRBJ2-5,CASSLRVVETQYF
.,TRBV6-6,TRBJ1-4,CASSSGTGVLF
.,TRBV5-1,TRBJ1-2,CASSLAATGPSYRDGYTF
few,TRBV18,TRBJ2-3,CASSPPSSTDTQYF
.,TRBV3-1/TRBV3-2,TRBJ2-7,CASSQVRPRVTREDEQYF
.,TRBV5-4,TRBJ2-1,CASSLSASGHNEQFF
.,TRBV3-1/TRBV3-2,TRBJ1-6,CASSHLDRDSPLHF
.,TRBV29-1,TRBJ1-3,CSVEETGGSGNTIYF
.,TRBV5-1,TRBJ2-5,CASSNGQGGETQYF
.,TRBV28,TRBJ1-5,CASSPGQLTTPQHF
once,TRBV5-1,TRBJ1-1,CASSWDGGLNTEAFF
.,TRBV30,TRBJ2-2,CAWSGTADTGELFF
.,TRBV7-9,TRBJ2-7,CASSLLGRQGFSYEQYF
.,TRBV19,TRBJ1-3,CASSLRLPTGLSGNTIYF
.,TRBV24-1,TRBJ2-3,CARLRGDTQYF
.,TRBV24-1,TRBJ2-3,CATSDLGRGREDTDTQYF
.,TRBV11-2,TRBJ2-7,CASSRGQGPGQYF
.,TRBV19,TRBJ2-7,CASSPQGRGLFEQYF
.,TRBV28,TRBJ1-3,CASSPLGTGSHGNTIYF
.,TRBV2,TRBJ1-1,CASSVGGNTEAFF
.,TRBV2,TRBJ2-7,CASRPSGSYEQYF
.,TRBV12-5,TRBJ2-2,CASGLVQGAYTGELFF
.,TRBV7-4,TRBJ1-4,CASSLEGQSEKLFF
.,TRBV5-5,TRBJ2-7,CASSRGQIYPSYEQYF
.,TRBV5-1,TRBJ2-7,CASSSATRQGSEQYF
.,TRBV5-6,TRBJ2-7,CASSSSGRAYEQYF
.,TRBV18,TRBJ2-3,CASSPYVGAGIRDTQYF